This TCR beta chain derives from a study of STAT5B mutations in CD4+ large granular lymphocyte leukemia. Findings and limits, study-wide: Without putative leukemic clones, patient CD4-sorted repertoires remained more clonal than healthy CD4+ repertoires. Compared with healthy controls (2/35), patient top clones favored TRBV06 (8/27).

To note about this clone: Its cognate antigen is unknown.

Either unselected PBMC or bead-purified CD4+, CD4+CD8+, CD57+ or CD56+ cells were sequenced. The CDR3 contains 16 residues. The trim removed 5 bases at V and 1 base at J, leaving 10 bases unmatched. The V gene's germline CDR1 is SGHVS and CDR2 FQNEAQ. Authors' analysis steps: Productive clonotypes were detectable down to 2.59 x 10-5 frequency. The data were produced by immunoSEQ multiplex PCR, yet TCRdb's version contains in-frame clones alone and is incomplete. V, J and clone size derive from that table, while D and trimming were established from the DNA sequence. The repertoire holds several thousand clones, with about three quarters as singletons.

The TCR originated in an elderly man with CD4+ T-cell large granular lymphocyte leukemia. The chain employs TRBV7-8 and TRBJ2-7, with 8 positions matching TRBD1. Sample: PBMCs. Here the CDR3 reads CASSAQRDRRSYEQYF. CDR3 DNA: TGTGCCAGCAGCGCTCAAAGGGACAGGCGATCCTACGAGCAGTACTTC.